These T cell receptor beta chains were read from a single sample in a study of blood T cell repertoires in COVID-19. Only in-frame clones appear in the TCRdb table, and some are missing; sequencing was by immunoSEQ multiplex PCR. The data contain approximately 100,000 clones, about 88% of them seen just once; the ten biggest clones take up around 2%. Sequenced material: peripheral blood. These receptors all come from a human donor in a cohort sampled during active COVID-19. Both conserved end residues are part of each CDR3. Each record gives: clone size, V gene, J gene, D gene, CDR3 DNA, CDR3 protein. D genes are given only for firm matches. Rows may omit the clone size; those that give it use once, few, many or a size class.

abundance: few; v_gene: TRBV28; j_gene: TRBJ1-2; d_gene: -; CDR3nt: TGTGCCAGCACCTCTGTAGGTGAGGGCGGCTACACCTTC; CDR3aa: CASTSVGEGGYTF
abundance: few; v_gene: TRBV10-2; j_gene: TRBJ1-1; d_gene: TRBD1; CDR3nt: TGCGCCAGCAGACGGACAGGGGGCACTGAAGCTTTCTTT; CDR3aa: CASRRTGGTEAFF
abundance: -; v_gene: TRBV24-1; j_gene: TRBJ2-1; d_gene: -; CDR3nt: TGTGCCACCAGTGATCGGAGGGAGAAAAACTACAATGAGCAGTTCTTC; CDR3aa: CATSDRREKNYNEQFF
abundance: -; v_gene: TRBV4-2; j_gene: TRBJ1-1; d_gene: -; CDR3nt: TGTGCCAGCAGCCAAGTAGGCGGAATGAACACTGAAGCTTTCTTT; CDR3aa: CASSQVGGMNTEAFF
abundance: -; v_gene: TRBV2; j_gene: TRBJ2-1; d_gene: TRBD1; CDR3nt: TGTGCCAGCATTCCGGGACAGGCCTTTATTAGTGATGAGCAGTTCTTC; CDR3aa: CASIPGQAFISDEQFF
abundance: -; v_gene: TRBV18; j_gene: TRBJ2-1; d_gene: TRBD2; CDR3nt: TGTGCCAGCTCACCCCCAGGAAGCGGGGGGTATCGGGACAATGAGCAGTTCTTC; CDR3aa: CASSPPGSGGYRDNEQFF
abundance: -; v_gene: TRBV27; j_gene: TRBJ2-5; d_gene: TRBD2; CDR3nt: TGTGCCAGCAGTTTGACTAGCGGGTACCAAGAGACCCAGTACTTC; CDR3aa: CASSLTSGYQETQYF
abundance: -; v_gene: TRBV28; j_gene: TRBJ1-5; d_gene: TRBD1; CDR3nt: TGTGCCAGCAGTTTAGAGGGGGCGGGTCAGCCCCAGCATTTT; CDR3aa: CASSLEGAGQPQHF
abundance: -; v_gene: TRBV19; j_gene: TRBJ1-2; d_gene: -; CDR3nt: TGTGCCAGTAGTATCGTAGACTTCTATAACTATGGCTACACCTTC; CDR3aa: CASSIVDFYNYGYTF
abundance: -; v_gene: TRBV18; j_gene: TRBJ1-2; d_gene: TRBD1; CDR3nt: TGTGCCAGCTCACCTGGACAGGGGATTTATGGCTACACCTTC; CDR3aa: CASSPGQGIYGYTF
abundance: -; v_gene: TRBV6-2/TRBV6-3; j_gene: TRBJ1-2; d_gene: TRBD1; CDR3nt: TGTGCCAGCAGTTACAGGGGGCGAACTACCAGCGGCTACACCTTC; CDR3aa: CASSYRGRTTSGYTF
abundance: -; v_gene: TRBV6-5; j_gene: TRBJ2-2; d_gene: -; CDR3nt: TGTGCCAGCAGTCCCCGTGGGGGCAACACCGGGGAGCTGTTTTTT; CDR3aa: CASSPRGGNTGELFF
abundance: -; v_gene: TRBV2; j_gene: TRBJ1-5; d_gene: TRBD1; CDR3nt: TGTGCCAGCAGTGTAACAGGGGGCGCGCAGCCCCAGCATTTT; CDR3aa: CASSVTGGAQPQHF
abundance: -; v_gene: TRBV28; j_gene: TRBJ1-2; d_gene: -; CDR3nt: TGTGCCAGCAGTTCACCAGGTAGCTACACCTTC; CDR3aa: CASSSPGSYTF
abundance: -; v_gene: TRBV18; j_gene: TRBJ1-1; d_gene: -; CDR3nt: TGTGCCAGCTCTCTCATGCCGACACCGGGGACTGAAGCTTTCTTT; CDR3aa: CASSLMPTPGTEAFF
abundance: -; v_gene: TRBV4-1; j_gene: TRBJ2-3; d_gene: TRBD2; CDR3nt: TGCGCCAGCAGCTCCGGACTAGCGGTTACCACAGATACTACGCAGTATTTT; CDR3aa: CASSSGLAVTTDTTQYF
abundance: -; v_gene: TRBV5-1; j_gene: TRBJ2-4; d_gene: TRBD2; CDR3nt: TGCGCCAGCAGCTTGGAAGCGGGAGCAGCCAAAAACATTCAGTACTTC; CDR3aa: CASSLEAGAAKNIQYF
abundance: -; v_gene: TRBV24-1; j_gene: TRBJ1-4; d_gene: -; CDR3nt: TGTGCCACCAGTGACCAATGGACTCCCGAAAAACTGTTTTTT; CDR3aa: CATSDQWTPEKLFF
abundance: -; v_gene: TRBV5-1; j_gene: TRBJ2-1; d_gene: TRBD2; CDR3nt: TGCGCCAGCAGCCGTAGCGGGACGACATACAATGAGCAGTTCTTC; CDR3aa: CASSRSGTTYNEQFF
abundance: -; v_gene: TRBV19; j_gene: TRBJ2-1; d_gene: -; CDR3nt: TGTGCCAGTAGTATAAAGGGGCAAGGTGGTTGGAATGAGCAGTTCTTC; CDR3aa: CASSIKGQGGWNEQFF
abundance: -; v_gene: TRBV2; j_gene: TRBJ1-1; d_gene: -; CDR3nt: TGTGCCAGCACGAGAGAGGGACTCATGAACACTGAAGCTTTCTTT; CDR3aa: CASTREGLMNTEAFF
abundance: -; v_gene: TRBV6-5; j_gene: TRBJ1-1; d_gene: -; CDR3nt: TGTGCCACCCGGGGACTTTCTAACACTGAAGCTTTCTTT; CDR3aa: CATRGLSNTEAFF
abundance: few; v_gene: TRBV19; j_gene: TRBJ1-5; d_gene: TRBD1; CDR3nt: TGTGCCAGTAGCACGACCGGGACAGGGGCCCCGCGGGGTCAGCCCCAGCATTTT; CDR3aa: CASSTTGTGAPRGQPQHF
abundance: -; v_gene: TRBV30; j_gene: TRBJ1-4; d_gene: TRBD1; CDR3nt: TGTGCCTGGAGTGTCTTGGGGACAGTCCTGTTTTTT; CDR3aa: CAWSVLGTVLFF
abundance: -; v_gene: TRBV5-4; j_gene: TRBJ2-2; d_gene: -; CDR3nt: TGTGCCAGCAGCCACCCTGTCGCAGGGTCAAACACCGGGGAGCTGTTTTTT; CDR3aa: CASSHPVAGSNTGELFF
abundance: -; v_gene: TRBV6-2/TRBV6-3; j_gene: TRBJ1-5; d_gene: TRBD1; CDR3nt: TGTGCCAGCAGTTATGACAGGGCCAGCAATCAGCCCCAGCATTTT; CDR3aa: CASSYDRASNQPQHF
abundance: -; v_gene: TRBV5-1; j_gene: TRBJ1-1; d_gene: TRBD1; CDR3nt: TGCGCCAGCAGCTGGGATCGGGACAGGGGGCCTGAATCGACTGAAGCTTTCTTT; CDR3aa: CASSWDRDRGPESTEAFF
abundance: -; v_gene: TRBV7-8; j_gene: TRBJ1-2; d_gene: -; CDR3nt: TGTGCCAGCAGCGAGGGTCGGATACCTCTGTATGGCTACACCTTC; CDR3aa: CASSEGRIPLYGYTF
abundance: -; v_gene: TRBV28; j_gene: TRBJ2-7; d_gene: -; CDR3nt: TGTGCCAGCAGTCCGGACTTGCTATCCTACGAGCAGTACTTC; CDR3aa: CASSPDLLSYEQYF
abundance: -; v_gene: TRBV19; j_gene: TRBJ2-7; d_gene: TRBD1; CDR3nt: TGTGCCAGTAGGGACAGGGGAGGGCCCTACGAGCAGTACTTC; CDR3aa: CASRDRGGPYEQYF
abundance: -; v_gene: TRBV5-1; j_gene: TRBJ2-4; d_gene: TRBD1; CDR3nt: TGCGCCAGCAGCTTGGGACCGGTGGACAGGGAAAACATTCAGTACTTC; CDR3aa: CASSLGPVDRENIQYF
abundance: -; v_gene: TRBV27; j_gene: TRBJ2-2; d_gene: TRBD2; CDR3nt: TGTGCCAGCAGTATGGGACTAGCGGCAAACACCGGGGAGCTGTTTTTT; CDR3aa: CASSMGLAANTGELFF
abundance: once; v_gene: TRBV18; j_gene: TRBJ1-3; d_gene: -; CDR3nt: TGTGCCAGCTCACCATTTTCCACTATGAGCTCTGGAAACACCATATATTTT; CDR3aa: CASSPFSTMSSGNTIYF
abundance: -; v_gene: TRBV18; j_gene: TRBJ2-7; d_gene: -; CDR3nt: TGTGCCAGCTCACCACCGCAACCCCGACAGGCATCCTACGAGCAGTACTTC; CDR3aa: CASSPPQPRQASYEQYF
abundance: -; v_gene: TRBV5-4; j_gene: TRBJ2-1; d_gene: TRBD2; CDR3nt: TGTGCCAGCAGCGCCGGGGGGGGGCTCGGATACAATGAGCAGTTCTTC; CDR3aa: CASSAGGGLGYNEQFF
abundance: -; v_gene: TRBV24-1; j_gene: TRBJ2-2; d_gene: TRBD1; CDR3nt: TGTGCCACCAGTGACCGCAGGGGGCTAAACACCGGGGAGCTGTTTTTT; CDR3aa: CATSDRRGLNTGELFF
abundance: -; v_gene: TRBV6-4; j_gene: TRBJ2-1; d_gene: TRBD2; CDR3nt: TGTGCCAGCATAGGCGGGGGGGTCAATGAGCAGTTCTTC; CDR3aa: CASIGGGVNEQFF
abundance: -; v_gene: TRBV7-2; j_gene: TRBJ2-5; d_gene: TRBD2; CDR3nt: TGTGCCAGCAGCTTACAGCGGGGGCCTGAAGAGACCCAGTACTTC; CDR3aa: CASSLQRGPEETQYF
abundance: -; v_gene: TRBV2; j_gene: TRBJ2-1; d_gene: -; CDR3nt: TGTGCCAGCAGTGAATTGCAGGGGCAGTTCTTC; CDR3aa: CASSELQGQFF
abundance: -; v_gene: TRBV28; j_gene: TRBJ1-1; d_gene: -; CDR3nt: TGTGCCAGCCGGGTGTCCGGGAAGGCTGAAGCTTTCTTT; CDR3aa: CASRVSGKAEAFF
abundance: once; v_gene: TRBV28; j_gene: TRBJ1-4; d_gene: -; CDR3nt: TGTGCCAGCAGTTTAGGGCAGCTTAATGAAAAACTGTTTTTT; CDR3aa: CASSLGQLNEKLFF